The subject of this entry is one T cell receptor beta chain. The antigen is not known. One junction end disagrees with the germline gene, perhaps due to a read error. The record originates from a study of response to subunit inactivated influenza vaccine. Study-level findings and limits: A suggestion made by the authors is that each seasonal influenza vaccination recruits few new T cells.

Each CDR3 protein gets one entry after TCRdb re-called the RT-PCR reads with MiXCR. Among hundreds of thousands of distinct CDR3 sequences listed, 11% to 15% were seen once. Germline CDR1 and CDR2: SSHAT and FNYEAQ (reference sequence). The CDR3 loop spans 15 amino acids. The chain has TRBV7-7 and TRBJ2-7; tentative D call: TRBD2 (6 bases). The specimen was PBMCs from blood, collected 14 to 15 days before vaccination. This TCR was sampled from a man aged 50 or older who received an inactivated influenza vaccine. Here the CDR3 DNA reads TGTGCTAGCAGCTTAGGGGACTCGAGCTCCTACGAGCAGTACTTC. It translates to CASSLGDSSSYEQYF. The full variable domain, in which reference TRBV7-7 and TRBJ2-7 provide the parts outside the CDR3, is GAGVSQSPRYKVTKRGQDVTLRCDPISSHATLYWYQQALGQGPEFLTYFNYEAQPDKSGLPSDRFSAERPEGSISTLTIQRTEQRDSAMYRCASSLGDSSSYEQYFGPGTRLTVT.